Shown below are 16 T cell receptor gamma chains from a single sample sequenced in a study of gamma delta lymphoproliferative disorders and STAT genes. TCRdb fed the multiplex PCR reads to CATT. Seen here are thousands of gamma-chain clones, nearly 10% observed once, and the top ten hold 45% to 65%. Genomic DNA from isolated PBMCs served as the sequencing template. The specimen was blood. Every receptor here comes from a human donor with gamma-delta T-cell large granular lymphocyte leukemia.

By proportion, this clone is medium-sized. The J gene is TRGJ1 or TRGJ2, the V gene TRGV10. Here the J gene was assigned by germline matching of the DNA, as TCRdb has none. TRGV10 is an ORF for which the function is uncertain. This CDR3 spans 12 amino acids. Trimming at V came to 8 bases and at J to 4 bases, leaving 6 bases not matched to a gene. The CDR3 sequence: CAAWEPYYKKLF. The DNA of the CDR3 is TGTGCTGCGTGGGAGCCGTATTATAAGAAACTCTTT.

This clone was seen more than once but under ten times. This probably arose from a read error, given a far larger clone one base away. The same CDR3 arises from other DNA sequences in this sample as well. No J gene was assigned, while the V gene was called as TRGV9. Germline V gene data show CDR1 as GITISATS and CDR2 as ISYDGTV (reference sequence). This CDR3 is built from 15 residues. The CDR3 coding sequence is TGTGCCTTGTGGGAGGAAGAGTTGGGCAAAAAAATTAAGGTATTT. This sequence encodes CALWEEELGKKIKVF.

Concerning this clone: Other DNA sequences in the same sample also yield this CDR3. The J gene is uncalled and the V gene is TRGV2. The germline CDR1 and CDR2 sequences are EGSNGY and YDSYNSKV. CDR3 length: 10 amino acids. CDR3 sequence: CATWACLGLF. The CDR3 DNA reads TGTGCCACCTGGGCATGCTTAGGGCTCTTT.

Comments on this clone: With only one base between it and a far larger clone, this is likely a read error. Other nucleotide sequences from this sample produce the same CDR3. The chain carries TRGV9 and TRGJP. TCRdb supplies no J gene; here it was assigned by aligning the nucleotide sequence to germline. The germline CDR1 and CDR2 sequences are GITISATS and ISYDGTV (reference sequence). Germline trimming cut 1 base from V and 7 bases from J; bases unmatched to any gene: 7. CDR3 length: 17 amino acids. DNA of the CDR3: TGTGCCTTGTGGGAGGTAATACAGGAGTTGGGCAAAAAAATCAAGGTATTT. Translation gives CALWEVIQELGKKIKVF.

This clone is classed as medium-sized (0.01 to 0.1%). For the V gene the call is TRGV10; the J gene has no call. TRGV10 is placed among ORFs of uncertain function. The CDR3 has 10 residues. The CDR3 protein is CAAWDSYKLF. CDR3 DNA sequence: TGTGCTGCGTGGGATAGTTATAAACTCTTT.

By sample fraction, this clone is medium-sized. This sequence joins TRGV2 and TRGJP1. No J segment appears in TCRdb, so it was assigned here by matching the sequence to germline. Germline V gives CDR1 EGSNGY, CDR2 YDSYNSKV. This CDR3 spans 13 amino acids. Trimming at V came to 0 bases and at J to 9 bases, leaving 4 bases not matched to a gene. CDR3 region: CATWDGVCWFKIF. DNA for the CDR3: TGTGCCACCTGGGACGGGGTGTGTTGGTTCAAGATATTT.

The chain has TRGV2 and TRGJ1 or TRGJ2. Here the J gene came from matching the DNA to germline, since TCRdb omits it. The CDR3 length is 21 residues. Germline trimming cut 2 bases from V and 3 bases from J; bases unmatched to any gene: 28. From germline, CDR1 is EGSNGY and CDR2 YDSYNSKV. CDR3: CATWDELGPHVLGRPYYKKLF. In DNA form, the CDR3 reads TGTGCCACCTGGGACGAATTGGGCCCTCATGTACTTGGTAGGCCTTATTATAAGAAACTCTTT.

The J gene is TRGJ1 or TRGJ2, the V gene TRGV11. The J gene comes from matching the DNA to germline here; TCRdb lacks it. TRGV11 is an ORF; its function is uncertain. The V gene end was trimmed by 0 bases and the J gene end by 6 bases; junction bases not matched to a gene: 5. The CDR3 sequence is 14 residues long. The CDR3 sequence is CACWIRHPCYKKLF. CDR3 in DNA: TGTGCCTGCTGGATTAGGCACCCTTGTTATAAGAAACTCTTT.

By share, this clone ranks as medium-sized. The same CDR3 arises from other DNA sequences in this sample as well. This rearrangement joins TRGV4 to TRGJ1 or TRGJ2. No J gene is reported in TCRdb; it was inferred here by comparing the DNA with germline. Losses at the gene ends were 0 bases for V and 4 bases for J; bases not matched to a gene: 6. The CDR3 runs 14 residues. Germline CDR1 reads EGSTGY; CDR2 reads YDSYTSSV. The CDR3 coding sequence is TGTGCCACCTGGGATGGGCCGAGATATTATAAGAAACTCTTT. The encoded protein is CATWDGPRYYKKLF.

Within the sample, this clone is medium-sized. This chain joins TRGV2 and TRGJP2. The J gene, not given by TCRdb, was assigned here from a germline match of the nucleotide sequence. Per germline, CDR1 EGSNGY and CDR2 YDSYNSKV. The CDR3 sequence is 18 residues long. With 0 bases clipped from V and 1 base from J, the junction kept 11 bases outside the gene matches. The CDR3 DNA reads as TGTGCCACCTGGGACGGGCCCCGGGGGGTTAGTAGTGATTGGATCAAGACGTTT. Residues: CATWDGPRGVSSDWIKTF.

The chain uses TRGV9 and TRGJ1 or TRGJ2. The J gene was missing in TCRdb and was found by matching the end of the DNA to germline. V trimming: 0 bases; J trimming: 12 bases; junction bases outside the gene matches: 2. Germline V CDR1 and CDR2: GITISATS, ISYDGTV (reference sequence). This CDR3 comprises 10 residues. Written as DNA, the CDR3 is TGTGCCTTGTGGGAGGTGGGGAAACTCTTT. Translation: CALWEVGKLF.

The chain combines TRGV8 with TRGJ1 or TRGJ2. The J gene comes from matching the DNA to germline here; TCRdb lacks it. Germline V CDR1 and CDR2: VENAVY, YDSYNSRV. V was clipped by 0 bases and J by 6 bases; unmatched bases: 5. CDR3 length equals 13 residues. CDR3 residues: CATWDRPSYKKLF. The CDR3 DNA reads TGTGCCACCTGGGATAGGCCTTCTTATAAGAAACTCTTT.

Concerning this clone itself: At residue 6, TCRdb's protein disagrees with the DNA translation; the protein shown here derives from the DNA. This chain connects TRGV8 to TRGJ1 or TRGJ2. As TCRdb names no J gene, one was assigned here on the basis of a DNA match to germline. The CDR3 loop spans 14 amino acids. V was clipped by 4 bases and J by 3 bases; unmatched bases: 9. CDR1 and CDR2 (germline): VENAVY, YDSYNSRV. In DNA, the CDR3 is TGTGCCACCTGGGACGACAGGGGTTATTATAAGAAACTCTTT. Its protein is CATWDDRGYYKKLF.

CDR3 coding DNA: TGTGCCACCTGGGCCCTCTATTATAAGAAACTCTTT. This gives the protein CATWALYYKKLF. The chain recombines TRGV8 with TRGJ1 or TRGJ2. TCRdb offers no J gene call, so here the DNA was matched to germline to obtain one. V was clipped by 5 bases and J by 4 bases; unmatched bases: 5. There are 12 residues in the CDR3. Germline V lookup: CDR1 VENAVY, CDR2 YDSYNSRV.

This clone is medium-sized in the sample. The chain uses TRGV10 and TRGJ1 or TRGJ2. TCRdb does not report a J gene; here it was assigned by matching the DNA to germline references. TRGV10 is an open reading frame, and its role is uncertain. CDR3 size: 12 residues. Germline trimming cut 7 bases from V and 1 base from J; bases unmatched to any gene: 2. The CDR3 region has the DNA TGTGCTGCGTGGTACAATTATTATAAGAAACTCTTT. Translating it yields CAAWYNYYKKLF.

This clone qualifies as medium-sized. V gene TRGV2 combines with J gene TRGJP2. The J gene is absent in TCRdb and was assigned here via DNA matching to germline. This CDR3 spans 12 amino acids. Per the germline V gene, CDR1 is EGSNGY and CDR2 is YDSYNSKV. Trimming at V came to 0 bases and at J to 16 bases, leaving 8 bases not matched to a gene. The CDR3 region has the DNA TGTGCCACCTGGGACGGGCAGGGAGGCAAGACGTTT. Its translation is CATWDGQGGKTF.